A selection of T cell receptor beta chains follows, all from one sample in a study of post-analysis software for immune sequencing data. Using its own MiXCR run on the PCR reads, TCRdb lists one record per CDR3 protein. The sample consists of some 500,000 distinct CDR3 sequences, around 40% of them appearing once. Sample: blood. The receptors come from a girl aged 5 to 17 with multiple sclerosis. CDR3s include the opening cysteine and the closing phenylalanine or tryptophan. A D gene is named only where the DNA matches it firmly. Clone size is shown for a subset of rows, as once, few, many or a class of expanded clone.

>-|TRBD1|TRBJ2-5|TRBV7-3
TGTGCCAGCAGTTTAGCCCCCGCACAGGGGGCTGGTGAGCAGTACTTC
CASSLAPAQGAGEQYF
>-|-|TRBJ1-2|TRBV5-6
TGTGCCAGCAGCCGTGTCTATGGCTACACCTTC
CASSRVYGYTF
>-|TRBD2|TRBJ2-3|TRBV3-1
TGTGCCAGCAGCCAAGAATTGGGCGGGAGCGCCACAGATACGCAGTATTTT
CASSQELGGSATDTQYF
>-|-|TRBJ1-1|TRBV7-2
TGCGCCAGCAGCTTAGCATGGTCACAGGGAGAAGCTTTCTTT
CASSLAWSQGEAFF
>few|-|TRBJ1-2|TRBV5-6
TGTGCCAGCAGCCTGCGGGGCGGTCTAGGCTACACCTTC
CASSLRGGLGYTF
>-|TRBD2|TRBJ2-1|TRBV5-1
TGCGCCGGCAGGTCACTAGCGGGAGATAATGAGCAGTTCTTC
CAGRSLAGDNEQFF
>few|TRBD1|TRBJ1-2|TRBV29-1
TGCAGCGTTGTTAGGACAGGGAACTATGGCTACACCTTC
CSVVRTGNYGYTF
>few|-|TRBJ2-7|TRBV20-1
TGCAGTGCTAGAGGGGGTAGCGGAGGCTACGAGCAGTACTTC
CSARGGSGGYEQYF
>-|TRBD1|TRBJ2-1|TRBV5-6
TGTGCCAGCAGCTCCCGGGACAGAAGCTCCTACAATGAGCAGTTCTTC
CASSSRDRSSYNEQFF
>few|-|TRBJ2-7|TRBV28
TGTGCCAGCAGTTCATCACGGAGCTCCTACGAGCAGTACTTC
CASSSSRSSYEQYF
>-|-|TRBJ1-4|TRBV7-9
TGTGCCACGTTATTAGGCGAAAAACTGTTTTTT
CATLLGEKLFF
>few|-|TRBJ1-5|TRBV20-1
TGCAGTGCTAGACCTCTTACAGGGAATCAGCCCCAGCATTTT
CSARPLTGNQPQHF
>few|-|TRBJ1-1|TRBV28
TGTGCCAGCAGTTTCGGGCGAACTGAAGCTTTCTTT
CASSFGRTEAFF
>-|-|TRBJ2-3|TRBV10-3
TGTGCCATCAAGACGAGCGGTGGCACAGATACGCAGTATTTT
CAIKTSGGTDTQYF
>few|-|TRBJ2-6|TRBV20-1
TGCAGTGCTAGAGTGGACAGTGTCTCTGGGGCCAACGTCCTGACTTTC
CSARVDSVSGANVLTF
>-|-|TRBJ2-7|TRBV20-1
TGCAGTGCTAGGGGACCTGGCTACGAGCAGTACTTC
CSARGPGYEQYF
>once|-|TRBJ2-5|TRBV28
TGTGCCAGCAGTAGACGCCTCCAAGAGACCCAGTACTTC
CASSRRLQETQYF
>-|TRBD1|TRBJ1-2|TRBV29-1
TGCAGCGGTGGGACAGCCAACTATGGCTACACCTTC
CSGGTANYGYTF
>-|-|TRBJ1-1|TRBV28
TGTGCCTATACCACAGGGCCGAACACTGAAGCTTTCTTT
CAYTTGPNTEAFF
>-|-|TRBJ2-4|TRBV28
TGTGCCAGCAGGTTAGGAAGGGCCGGAGACATTCAGTACTTC
CASRLGRAGDIQYF
>few|-|TRBJ2-3|TRBV9
TGTGCCAGCAGTGAGGACGGGTGGCCAGATACGCAGTATTTT
CASSEDGWPDTQYF
>-|-|TRBJ2-1|TRBV9
TGTGCCAGCAGCACAGGGGGGGACAATGAGCAGTTCTTC
CASSTGGDNEQFF
>-|TRBD1|TRBJ2-3|TRBV5-1
TGCGCCAGCAGCTTGGGGGACAGAGGCACAGATACGCAGTATTTT
CASSLGDRGTDTQYF